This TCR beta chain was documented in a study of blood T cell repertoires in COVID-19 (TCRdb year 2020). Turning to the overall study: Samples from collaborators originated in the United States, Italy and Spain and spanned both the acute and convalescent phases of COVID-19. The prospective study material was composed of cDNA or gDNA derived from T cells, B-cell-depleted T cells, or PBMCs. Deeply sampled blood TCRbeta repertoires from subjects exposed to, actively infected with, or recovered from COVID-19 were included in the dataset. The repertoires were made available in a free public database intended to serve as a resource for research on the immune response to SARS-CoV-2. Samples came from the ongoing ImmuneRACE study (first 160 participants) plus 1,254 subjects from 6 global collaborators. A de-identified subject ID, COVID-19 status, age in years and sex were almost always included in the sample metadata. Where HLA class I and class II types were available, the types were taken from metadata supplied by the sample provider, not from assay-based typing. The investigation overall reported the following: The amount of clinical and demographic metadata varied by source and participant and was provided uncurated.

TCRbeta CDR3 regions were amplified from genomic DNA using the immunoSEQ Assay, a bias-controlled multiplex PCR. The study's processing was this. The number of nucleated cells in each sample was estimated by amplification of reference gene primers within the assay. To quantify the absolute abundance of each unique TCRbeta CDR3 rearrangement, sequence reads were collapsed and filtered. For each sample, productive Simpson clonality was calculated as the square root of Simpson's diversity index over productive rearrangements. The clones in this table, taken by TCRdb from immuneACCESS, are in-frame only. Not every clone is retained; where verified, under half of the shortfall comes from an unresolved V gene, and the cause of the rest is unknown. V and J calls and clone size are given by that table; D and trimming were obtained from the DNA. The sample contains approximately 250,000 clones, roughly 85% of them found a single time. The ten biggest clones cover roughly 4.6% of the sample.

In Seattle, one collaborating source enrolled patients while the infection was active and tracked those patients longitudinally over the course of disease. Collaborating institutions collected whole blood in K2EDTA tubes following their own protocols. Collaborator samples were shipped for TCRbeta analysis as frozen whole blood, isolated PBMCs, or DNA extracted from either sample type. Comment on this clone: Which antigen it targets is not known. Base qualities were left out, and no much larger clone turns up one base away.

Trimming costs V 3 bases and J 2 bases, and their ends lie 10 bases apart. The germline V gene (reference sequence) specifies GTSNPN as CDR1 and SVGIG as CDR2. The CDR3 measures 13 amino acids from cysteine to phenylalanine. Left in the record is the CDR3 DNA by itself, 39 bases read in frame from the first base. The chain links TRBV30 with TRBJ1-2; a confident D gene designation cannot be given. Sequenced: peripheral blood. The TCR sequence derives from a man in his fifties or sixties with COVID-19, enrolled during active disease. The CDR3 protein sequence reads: CAWRNRRNYGYTF. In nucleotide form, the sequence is TGTGCCTGGAGAAACCGGCGGAACTATGGCTACACCTTC.